This record covers a single TCR beta chain. Antigen unknown. Treatment: roughly nine-day PBMC culture with coronavirus spike peptide pools or control peptides (ViraFEST assay). These data originate in a study of vaccination and CD4 T cells after COVID-19. Turning to the study itself: The post-COVID samples were taken a median approximately 100 days after diagnosis, anywhere from 35 to 161. For post-vaccine samples, collection took place a median approximately 72 days after dose two, ranging from 14 to 241.

At the Johns Hopkins FTIC core, DNA taken from cultured CD4+ T cells was sequenced by way of the Oncomine TCR Beta short-read assay. TCRdb reprocessed the PCR reads with MiXCR, giving one entry per CDR3 protein. Among roughly 15,000 distinct CDR3 sequences listed, 55% to 70% were seen once. Regarding the study as a whole: Counts of SARS-CoV-2-reactive clonotypes had a median that went from about 20 to 38, a nonsignificant change. It was observed that, in convalescent patients, a median around 85% of reactive clones arose only post-vaccination.

Sequences were obtained from CD4+ T cells from blood, cultured in vitro. This TCR was sampled from a human donor who had recovered from COVID-19.

The CDR3 DNA is TGCAGTGCTGGCCCAGGACTAGCTTCAGATACGCAGTATTTT. Translated, it gives CSAGPGLASDTQYF. This chain joins TRBV20-1 and TRBJ2-3; 8 nucleotides agree with TRBD2. CDR1 and CDR2 from the germline V gene are DFQATT and SNEGSKA (reference sequence). The ends lost 5 bases at V and 4 bases at J; junction bases unmatched: 8. There are 14 residues in the CDR3.